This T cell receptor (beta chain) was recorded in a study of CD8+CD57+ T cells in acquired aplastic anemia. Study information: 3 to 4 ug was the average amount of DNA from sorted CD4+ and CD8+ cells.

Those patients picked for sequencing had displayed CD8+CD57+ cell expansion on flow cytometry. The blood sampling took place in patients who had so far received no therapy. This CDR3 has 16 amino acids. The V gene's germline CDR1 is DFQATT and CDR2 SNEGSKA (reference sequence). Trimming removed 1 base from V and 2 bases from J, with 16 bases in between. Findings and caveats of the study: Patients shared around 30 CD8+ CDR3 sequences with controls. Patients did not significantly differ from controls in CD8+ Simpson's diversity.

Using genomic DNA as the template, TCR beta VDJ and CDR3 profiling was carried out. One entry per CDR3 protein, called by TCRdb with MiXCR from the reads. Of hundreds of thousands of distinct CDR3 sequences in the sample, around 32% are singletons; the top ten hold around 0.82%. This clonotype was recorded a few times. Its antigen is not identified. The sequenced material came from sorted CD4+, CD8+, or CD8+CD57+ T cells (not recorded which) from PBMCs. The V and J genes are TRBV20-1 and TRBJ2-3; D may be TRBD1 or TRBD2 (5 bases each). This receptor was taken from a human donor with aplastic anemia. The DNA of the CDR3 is TGCAGTGCTAGAGCACCAAGTCGAGGGACCACAGATACGCAGTATTTT. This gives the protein CSARAPSRGTTDTQYF.